This TCR beta chain was sequenced for a study of blood T cells in healthy people across ages. Whole-study context: Roughly one uniquely barcoded beta molecule per two T cells was captured.

PCR was performed a second time for about 6 to 11 cycles using a sample-barcoded 5' primer and a J-beta primer mix. Carrying 12 random nucleotides, a template-switch adaptor labeled each individual cDNA molecule. TCRdb reanalysed the 5' RACE reads using MiXCR and keeps one entry per CDR3 protein. The sample holds about 1.5 million distinct CDR3 sequences; 42% are singletons and the top ten take less than 5%. V gave up 3 bases and J gave up 1 base, with 7 bases separating them. The germline V gene has CDR1 MNHNS and CDR2 SASEGT. This CDR3 contains 15 residues. Each sample gave at least 6.5 million isolated PBMCs. Extractions gave at least 5.5 micrograms of total RNA per sample. This clonotype was counted only a few times.

The clonotype was recovered from a young woman in good health. V and J are TRBV6-1 and TRBJ2-6; D gene uncertain. Specimen: blood. CDR3 nucleotides: TGTGCCAGCAGTGATACAGTTTCTGGGGCCAACGTCCTGACTTTC. This codes for CASSDTVSGANVLTF.